This TCR beta chain was sequenced for a study of response to subunit inactivated influenza vaccine. Notes on the study in general: The authors proposed limited new T cell recruitment per seasonal influenza vaccination.

On this clonotype: Its antigen is still unknown.

One entry per CDR3 protein, called by TCRdb with MiXCR from the RT-PCR reads. The data contain around 710,000 distinct CDR3 sequences, roughly 14% of them singletons. Trimming cost V 5 bases and J 10 bases, with 16 bases left between them. The CDR3 spans 13 residues. Germline V gene lookup returns CDR1 SGHNT and CDR2 YYREEE (reference sequence). This chain connects TRBV5-4 to TRBJ2-1; maybe TRBD1 (6 bases). The receptor comes from a man in his fifties or sixties who received an inactivated influenza vaccine. Sequenced material: PBMCs from blood, taken about 14 days before vaccination. DNA for the CDR3: TGTGCCAGCAGTGCCGTGGGGGCGAGGGAGCAGTTCTTC. It yields the protein CASSAVGAREQFF.